These 2 T cell receptor beta chains were all obtained from the same sample, sequenced in a study of OX40 agonist ivuxolimab in advanced cancers. Libraries were prepared by immunoSEQ multiplex PCR; TCRdb keeps only in-frame clonotypes and omits some of them. Among approximately 33,000 clones listed, roughly nine tenths were seen once. Sequenced here: CD4+ or CD8+ T cells sorted from blood, sampled in a trial of the OX40 agonist ivuxolimab. Receptors originate from an adult with an advanced solid tumor such as melanoma, head and neck, liver or kidney cancer.

The chain links TRBV19 to TRBJ2-3; the D gene is possibly TRBD1 (5 bases). The CDR3 covers 16 residues. Trimming left V 1 base short and J 0 bases short, with 11 bases between. In germline, CDR1 is LNHDA, CDR2 SQIVND (reference sequence). CDR3 nucleotides: TGTGCCAGTAGTATAGTACAGGCTCCTAGCACAGATACGCAGTATTTT. Residues: CASSIVQAPSTDTQYF.

The rearrangement links TRBV5-1 to TRBJ2-7; 9 bases line up with TRBD1. The trim removed 4 bases at V and 2 bases at J, leaving 10 bases unmatched. The CDR3 is 16 amino acids. The V gene's germline CDR1 is SGHRS and CDR2 YFSETQ. The CDR3 sequence: CASSGPGQGGAYEQYF. CDR3 bases: TGCGCCAGCAGCGGCCCGGGACAGGGTGGCGCCTACGAGCAGTACTTC.